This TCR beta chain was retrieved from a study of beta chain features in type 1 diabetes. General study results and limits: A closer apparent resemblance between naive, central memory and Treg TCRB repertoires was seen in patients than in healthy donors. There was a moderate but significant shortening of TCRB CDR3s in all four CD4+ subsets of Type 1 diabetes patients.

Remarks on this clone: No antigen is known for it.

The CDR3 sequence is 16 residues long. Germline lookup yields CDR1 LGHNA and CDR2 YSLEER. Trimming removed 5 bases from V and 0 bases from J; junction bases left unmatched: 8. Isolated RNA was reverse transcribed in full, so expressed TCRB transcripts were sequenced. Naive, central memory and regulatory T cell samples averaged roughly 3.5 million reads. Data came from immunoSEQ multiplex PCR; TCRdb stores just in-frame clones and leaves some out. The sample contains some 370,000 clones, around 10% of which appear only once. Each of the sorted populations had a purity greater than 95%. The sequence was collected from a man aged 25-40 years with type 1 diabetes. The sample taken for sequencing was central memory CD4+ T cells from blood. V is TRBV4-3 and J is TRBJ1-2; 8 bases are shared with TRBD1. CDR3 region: CASSKTGGRANYGYTF. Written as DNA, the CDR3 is TGCGCCAGCAGCAAAACAGGGGGTCGAGCTAACTATGGCTACACCTTC.